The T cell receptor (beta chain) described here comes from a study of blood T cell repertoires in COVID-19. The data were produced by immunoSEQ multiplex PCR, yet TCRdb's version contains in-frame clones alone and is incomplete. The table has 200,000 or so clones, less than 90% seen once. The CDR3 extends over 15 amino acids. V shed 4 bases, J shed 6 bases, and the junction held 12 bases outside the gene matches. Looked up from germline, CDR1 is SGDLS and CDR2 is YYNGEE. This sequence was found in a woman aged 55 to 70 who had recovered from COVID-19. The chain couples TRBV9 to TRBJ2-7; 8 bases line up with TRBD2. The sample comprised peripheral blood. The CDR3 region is CASSPKRGQTGEQYF. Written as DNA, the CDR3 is TGTGCCAGCAGCCCAAAGCGGGGGCAAACAGGCGAGCAGTACTTC.